A single sample is the source of the 5 T cell receptor beta chains below, sequenced in a study of control samples from healthy donors and cancer patients. Sequencing was performed with immunoSEQ multiplex PCR; in TCRdb, only in-frame clones are kept and a portion is missing. The sample records more than 85,000 clones, about 92% being singletons. The specimen sequenced was blood. These receptors all come from a woman between 18 and 29 years old in good health.

The chain employs TRBV7-9 and TRBJ2-7; 8 positions agree with TRBD1. The J segment lost 4 bases and the V segment lost 5 bases, leaving 7 bases of the junction unmatched. The CDR3 is made up of 14 amino acids. Germline values: CDR1 SEHNR, CDR2 FQNEAQ (reference sequence). As DNA, the CDR3 is TGTGCCAGCAGCGCCCGGACAGGGCCTTACGAGCAGTACTTC. This encodes CASSARTGPYEQYF.

The rearrangement uses TRBV25-1 and TRBJ1-1, with TRBD1 identical over 8 bases. The germline V gene encodes CDR1 MGHDK and CDR2 SYGVNS. CDR3 length equals 15 residues. Germline trimming cut 6 bases from V and 1 base from J; bases unmatched to any gene: 7. The CDR3 here is CASRRTGGQNTEAFF. CDR3 DNA sequence: TGTGCCAGCAGACGTACAGGGGGACAGAACACTGAAGCTTTCTTT.

This chain joins TRBV6-2 or TRBV6-3 and TRBJ1-1; TRBD1 might be the D (6 bases). Germline V CDR1 and CDR2: MNHEY, SVGEGT. V was shortened by 6 bases and J by 0 bases, with 11 bases between the two germline ends. This CDR3 is built from 14 residues. The CDR3 region has the DNA TGTGCCAGCAGCGGACAGAGCATGAACACTGAAGCTTTCTTT. Its translation: CASSGQSMNTEAFF.

V gene TRBV5-4 combines with J gene TRBJ1-1; the match to TRBD1 covers 7 bases. V was pared by 6 bases and J by 7 bases, with 9 bases of the junction left unmatched. This CDR3 comprises 13 residues. CDR1 SGHNT and CDR2 YYREEE come from the germline V gene (reference sequence). The CDR3 loop is CASKNPGQSEAFF. The CDR3 DNA reads as TGTGCCAGCAAAAACCCGGGACAGAGTGAAGCTTTCTTT.

The CDR3 loop reads CASSLKGQIAYGYTF. The CDR3 nucleotides read TGTGCCAGCAGTTTAAAGGGGCAGATTGCCTATGGCTACACCTTC. V and J are TRBV27 and TRBJ1-2, with a tentative D call TRBD1 (5 bases). Trimming shortened V by 2 bases and J by 4 bases, and 14 bases separated the two germline ends. The CDR3 consists of 15 residues. Looked up from germline, CDR1 is MNHEY and CDR2 is SMNVEV (reference sequence).